A single TCR beta chain is shown here with its context. The antigen remains undetermined. One end of the junction is discordant with germline, which a read error may explain. In each sample, at least 6.5 million PBMCs were isolated. No fewer than 5 micrograms of total RNA were isolated from every sample. The sample is drawn from a study of blood T cells in healthy people across ages. PCR was performed a second time for about 7 to 11 cycles using a sample-barcoded 5' primer and a J-beta primer mix. Paired-end reads containing CDR3 totaled no fewer than 3 million for each sample. In TCRdb, the 5' RACE reads were re-called with MiXCR into one record per CDR3 protein. The sample gives about 1.6 million distinct CDR3 sequences, roughly 32% of which show up once; 10% to 12% is in the top ten. General study findings and limits: More naive CD4+ cells and higher diversity were found in long-lived than in aged donors.

This TCR derives from a woman in her thirties in good health. Sequencing used blood.

For the CDR3, the DNA is TGTGCCAGCAGTAATTGGCAGACTGGGGCCGACGTCCTGACTTTC. The encoded protein is CASSNWQTGADVLTF. The V call is TRBV6-6, the J call TRBJ2-6, with a tentative D call TRBD1 (5 bases). This CDR3 has 15 residues. Germline CDR1 and CDR2: MNHNY and SVGAGI (reference sequence).